The 22 T cell receptor beta chains listed next were all sequenced from one sample in a study of radiotherapy plus CTLA-4 blockade in lung cancer. Using immunoSEQ multiplex PCR, the repertoire was profiled, and TCRdb retains in-frame clones only, with some absent. The table includes 83,000 or so clones, over 80% detected once. The sequenced sample was peripheral blood, obtained from a patient treated with radiotherapy plus ipilimumab. These receptors were collected from a human donor with non-small cell lung cancer who had stable disease on radiotherapy plus ipilimumab.

The chain recombines TRBV29-1 with TRBJ2-2; 8 bases match TRBD2. This CDR3 is built from 14 residues. Losses at the gene ends were 6 bases for V and 0 bases for J; bases not matched to a gene: 3. Germline values: CDR1 SQVTM, CDR2 ANQGSEA. This chain's CDR3 is CSVVSGTNTGELFF. The CDR3 DNA is TGCAGCGTGGTTAGCGGGACGAACACCGGGGAGCTGTTTTTT.

The chain uses TRBV29-1 and TRBJ2-1; perhaps TRBD1 as D (5 bases). V was shortened by 8 bases and J by 7 bases, with 15 bases between the two germline ends. CDR1 is SQVTM, CDR2 ANQGSEA, per germline. The CDR3 runs to 12 residues. Here the CDR3 reads CSSRPGSNEQFF. The CDR3 DNA sequence: TGCAGCTCACGTCCAGGGTCGAATGAGCAGTTCTTC.

This rearrangement joins TRBV18 to TRBJ2-1, with TRBD1 identical over 11 bases. V gave up 6 bases and J gave up 6 bases; unmatched junction bases: 4. CDR1 and CDR2 from the germline V gene are KGHSH and LQKENI. The CDR3 covers 14 residues. CDR3 DNA sequence: TGTGCCAGCTCCCAGGGGACAGGGGGCAATGAGCAGTTCTTC. Translation: CASSQGTGGNEQFF.

This chain uses TRBV11-2 with TRBJ2-6; TRBD2 is a possible D gene (5 bases). The CDR3 covers 15 residues. Trimming pared 5 bases from V and 1 base from J, leaving 9 bases between. The germline CDR1 and CDR2 sequences are SGHAT and FQNNGV. CDR3 coding DNA: TGTGCCAGCAGCATCAGCGGTTCTGGGGCCAACGTCCTGACTTTC. It yields the protein CASSISGSGANVLTF.

The chain combines TRBV11-1 with TRBJ1-1; D is unclear. Trimming took off 3 bases at V and 1 base at J, with 6 bases between the two ends. Germline V gene lookup returns CDR1 SGHAT and CDR2 FQDESV (reference sequence). This CDR3 comprises 13 residues. The CDR3 DNA reads TGTGCCAGCAGCTTTTCGGGGAACACTGAAGCTTTCTTT. Translation gives CASSFSGNTEAFF.

The chain employs TRBV29-1 and TRBJ2-7; maybe TRBD1 (5 bases). V was trimmed by 5 bases and J by 2 bases, leaving 16 bases between them. CDR3 length: 14 residues. Looked up from germline, CDR1 is SQVTM and CDR2 is ANQGSEA. The CDR3 nucleotides are TGCAGCGTTTCGGATCCAGGGTGGACCTACGAGCAGTACTTC. This sequence encodes CSVSDPGWTYEQYF.

This clone was seen more than once but under ten times. J is TRBJ2-3 and V is TRBV5-1, with a possible D match to TRBD2 (5 bases). The CDR3 is 15 residues long. Trimming pared 0 bases from V and 5 bases from J, leaving 13 bases between. Per germline, CDR1 SGHRS and CDR2 YFSETQ. DNA for the CDR3: TGCGCCAGCAGCTTGGAGGAGACGGGAAGAGATACGCAGTATTTT. Amino acids: CASSLEETGRDTQYF.

The J gene is TRBJ1-5, the V gene TRBV11-2; a weak D match, TRBD1 (5 bases). The CDR3 loop spans 13 amino acids. Germline V lookup: CDR1 SGHAT, CDR2 FQNNGV. The germline V and J ends were trimmed by 5 bases and 9 bases, with 14 bases remaining between them. The CDR3, as DNA: TGTGCCAGCAGCCGGGACTCCGACTGGCCCCAGCATTTT. This translates into CASSRDSDWPQHF. Full variable domain (outside the CDR3, taken from reference TRBV11-2 and TRBJ1-5): EAGVAQSPRYKIIEKRQSVAFWCNPISGHATLYWYQQILGQGPKLLIQFQNNGVVDDSQLPKDRFSAERLKGVDSTLKIQPAKLEDSAVYLCASSRDSDWPQHFGDGTRLSIL.

Written as DNA, the CDR3 is TGTGCCAGCAGTCCCGGGGGAAGCTCCTACAATGAGCAGTTCTTC. Translated, it gives CASSPGGSSYNEQFF. This chain uses TRBV7-3 with TRBJ2-1, with a possible D match to TRBD2 (6 bases). With 6 bases removed from V and 0 bases from J, the gap between germline ends came to 12 bases. Germline V CDR1 and CDR2: SGHTA, FQGTGA. The CDR3 is 15 residues long.

The rearrangement links TRBV4-2 to TRBJ2-7; TRBD2 matches at 11 bases. With 4 bases clipped from V and 6 bases from J, the junction kept 11 bases outside the gene matches. CDR1 and CDR2 (germline): LGHNA, YNFKEQ. The CDR3 totals 16 residues. The CDR3 is CASSRDLAGGQSEQYF. CDR3 in DNA: TGTGCCAGCAGCCGGGACCTAGCGGGAGGTCAGAGCGAGCAGTACTTC.

The J gene is TRBJ2-7, the V gene TRBV19; TRBD2 is a possible D gene (6 bases). V lost 3 bases to trimming and J lost 10 bases, with 16 bases between them. Germline-derived CDR1 and CDR2 are LNHDA and SQIVND (reference sequence). The CDR3 runs 13 residues. The CDR3 spells CASSIKSGEIQYF. CDR3 coding DNA: TGTGCCAGTAGTATCAAATCGGGAGAAATTCAGTACTTC. Combining the CDR3 with reference TRBV19 and TRBJ2-7 gives the whole variable domain DGGITQSPKYLFRKEGQNVTLSCEQNLNHDAMYWYRQDPGQGLRLIYYSQIVNDFQKGDIAEGYSVSREKKESFPLTVTSAQKNPTAFYLCASSIKSGEIQYFGPGTRLTVT.

V and J are TRBV27 and TRBJ2-7; TRBD1 agrees at 9 bases. CDR1 and CDR2 (germline): MNHEY, SMNVEV (reference sequence). J lost 7 bases, V lost 8 bases, and 9 bases had no gene match. This CDR3 is built from 13 residues. CDR3 nucleotides: TGTGCCAGCGGCCAACAGGGGGCGACTGAGCAGTACTTC. Amino acid sequence: CASGQQGATEQYF.

Only one count was recorded for this clone. V usage is TRBV6-1 and J usage is TRBJ2-2; D uncertain. Germline V lookup: CDR1 MNHNS, CDR2 SASEGT. Trimming stripped 2 bases from V and 4 bases from J, with 11 bases between. The CDR3 covers 15 residues. As DNA, the CDR3 is TGTGCCAGCAGTGAATTATTGGCAGGCACCGGGGAGCTGTTTTTT. Translated, it gives CASSELLAGTGELFF.

The rearrangement uses TRBV5-4 and TRBJ1-6, with D possibly TRBD1 on 6 matching bases. The CDR3 is 14 residues long. Germline CDR1 reads SGHNT; CDR2 reads YYREEE (reference sequence). V was clipped by 2 bases and J by 8 bases, with 11 bases between them. Here the CDR3 DNA reads TGTGCCAGCAGCTTAGGGGGGGGACATTCACCCCTCCACTTT. Protein: CASSLGGGHSPLHF.

CDR3 coding DNA: TGCGCCAGCAGACCAACCGGGACAGTAGGTACCGGGGAGCTGTTTTTT. This codes for CASRPTGTVGTGELFF. This chain connects TRBV5-1 to TRBJ2-2, with 7 nucleotides matching TRBD1. Germline CDR1 reads SGHRS; CDR2 reads YFSETQ. Trimming cost V 5 bases and J 5 bases; bases outside gene matches: 12. The CDR3 extends over 16 amino acids. The full variable domain, rest sourced from reference TRBV5-1 and TRBJ2-2, is KAGVTQTPRYLIKTRGQQVTLSCSPISGHRSVSWYQQTPGQGLQFLFEYFSETQRNKGNFPGRFSGRQFSNSRSEMNVSTLELGDSALYLCASRPTGTVGTGELFFGEGSRLTVL.

The rearrangement links TRBV6-1 to TRBJ1-3; D gene ambiguous. The length of the CDR3 is 16 residues. Germline V gene lookup returns CDR1 MNHNS and CDR2 SASEGT. V shed 1 base and J shed 0 bases, with 10 bases lying between them. The chain's CDR3 is CASSEEIMSSGNTIYF. The CDR3 nucleotides read TGTGCCAGCAGTGAAGAGATAATGAGCTCTGGAAACACCATATATTTT.

This chain uses TRBV29-1 with TRBJ2-3; TRBD2 is a possible D gene (5 bases). Between the trimmed V and J ends, which lost 7 bases and 1 base, there was a span of 15 bases. CDR1 is SQVTM, CDR2 ANQGSEA, per germline. This CDR3 comprises 14 residues. CDR3 nucleotide sequence: TGCAGCGCCCGACGGGGTATTGGCACAGATACGCAGTATTTT. It yields the protein CSARRGIGTDTQYF.

The sample holds a few counts of this clone. CDR3 nucleotide sequence: TGCGCCAGCAGCCAAGTCCCGGGACAGGGGGCGTCTTCACCCCTCCACTTT. This codes for CASSQVPGQGASSPLHF. The V and J genes are TRBV4-1 and TRBJ1-6; 12 bases line up with TRBD1. The V and J ends lost 1 base and 9 bases, in that order; junction bases with no gene match: 7. Germline V CDR1 and CDR2: MGHRA, YSYEKL. The CDR3 sequence is 17 residues long.

This clone appeared a single time. The germline gene is not matched at one end of the junction; a read error may be the cause. V and J are TRBV29-1 and TRBJ2-7; D not certain. The germline CDR1 and CDR2 sequences are SQVTM and ANQGSEA. This CDR3 spans 12 amino acids. The CDR3 loop is CSAESPPYEQYF. For the CDR3, the DNA is TGCAGCGCTGAAAGTCCCCCCTACGAGCAGTACTTC.

The CDR3 loop is CASSLGQGTNEKLFF. The CDR3 DNA follows: TGTGCCAGCAGCCTCGGACAGGGAACTAATGAAAAACTGTTTTTT. This chain connects TRBV7-9 to TRBJ1-4; 8 nucleotides line up with TRBD1. Trimming at V came to 5 bases and at J to 1 base, leaving 3 bases not matched to a gene. Germline loops: CDR1 SEHNR, CDR2 FQNEAQ (reference sequence). The CDR3 has 15 residues.

The CDR3 nucleotides read TGCAGCGTTGAATTGGAGACCCAGTACTTC. It yields the protein CSVELETQYF. The chain employs TRBV29-1 and TRBJ2-5; D is unclear. This CDR3 comprises 10 residues. CDR1 is SQVTM and CDR2 is ANQGSEA in the germline V gene. Between the trimmed V and J ends, which lost 2 bases and 5 bases, there was a span of 3 bases.

V and J are TRBV2 and TRBJ1-2; tentatively, D is TRBD1 (6 bases). CDR3 length: 15 residues. The ends were cut back, 5 bases at V and 3 bases at J, with 16 bases in the middle. Per the germline V gene, CDR1 is SNHLY and CDR2 is FYNNEI. CDR3 amino acids: CASSLKQGLDYGYTF. The CDR3 DNA is TGTGCCAGCAGTCTTAAACAGGGCTTGGACTATGGCTACACCTTC.